Detailed here is one T cell receptor (beta chain). The CDR3 runs 14 residues. The J segment lost 3 bases and the V segment lost 8 bases, leaving 5 bases of the junction unmatched. Germline CDR1 reads MGHDK; CDR2 reads SYGVNS. The data are from a study of blood T cell repertoires in COVID-19. Study summary: COVID-19 samples, acute and convalescent, were from the United States, Italy and Spain. The cDNA or gDNA used as material had been derived from T cells, B-cell-depleted T cells, or PBMCs.

Here immunoSEQ multiplex PCR was the method, and the copy in TCRdb shows in-frame clones only, minus some. This sample has some 100,000 clones, with around 90% found just once. The chain joins TRBV25-1 to TRBJ2-2, with TRBD2 identical over 8 bases. This receptor was identified in a man in his 70s with acute or convalescent COVID-19. Sequenced material: peripheral blood. CDR3 protein: CASASGSHTGELFF. In nucleotides, the CDR3 is TGTGCCAGCGCAAGCGGGAGTCACACCGGGGAGCTGTTTTTT.